This TCR beta chain stems from a study of blood T cell repertoires in COVID-19. Using immunoSEQ multiplex PCR, the repertoire was profiled, and TCRdb retains in-frame clones only, with some absent. The table includes about 330,000 clones, about 87% detected once. From germline, CDR1 is MNHNY and CDR2 SVGAGI (reference sequence). V lost 0 bases and J 6 bases, leaving 12 bases between the germline ends. The CDR3 extends over 14 amino acids. Living in 20 to 30 US areas, the participants were between roughly 18 and 89 years of age. Cohort 3 recovery required two negative PCRs, clearance, or symptom resolution.

The sequence came from a woman in her 30s who had recovered from COVID-19. The specimen was PBMCs or T cells enriched from blood (not recorded which). The chain carries TRBV6-6 and TRBJ2-7; possible D gene TRBD1, 5 bases. CDR3 sequence: CASSYSQGAGEQYF. CDR3 bases: TGTGCCAGCAGTTACTCTCAGGGTGCCGGCGAGCAGTACTTC.